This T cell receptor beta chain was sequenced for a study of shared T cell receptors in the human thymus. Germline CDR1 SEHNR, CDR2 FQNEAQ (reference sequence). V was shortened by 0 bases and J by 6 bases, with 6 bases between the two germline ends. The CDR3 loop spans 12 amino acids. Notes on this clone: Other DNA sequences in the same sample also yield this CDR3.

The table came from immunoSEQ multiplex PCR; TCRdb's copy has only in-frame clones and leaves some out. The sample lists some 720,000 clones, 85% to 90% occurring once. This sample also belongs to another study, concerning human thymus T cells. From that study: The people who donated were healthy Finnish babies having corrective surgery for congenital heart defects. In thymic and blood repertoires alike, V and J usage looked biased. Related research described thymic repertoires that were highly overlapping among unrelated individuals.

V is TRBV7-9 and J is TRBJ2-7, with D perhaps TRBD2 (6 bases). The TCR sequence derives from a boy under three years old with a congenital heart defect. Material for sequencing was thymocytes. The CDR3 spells CASSLAGGEQYF. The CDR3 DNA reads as TGTGCCAGCAGCTTAGCGGGGGGCGAGCAGTACTTC.